Listed below are T cell receptor beta chains from one sample, sequenced in a study of T cells in Graves' hyperthyroidism and ophthalmopathy. TCRdb analysed the multiplex PCR reads with MiXCR anew, one entry per CDR3 protein. The repertoire holds over 650,000 distinct CDR3 sequences, with 45% as singletons. Sequencing used peripheral blood or thyroid tissue (not recorded which). These receptors were collected from an adult man with Graves' disease, either hyperthyroidism or ophthalmopathy (not recorded which). Each CDR3 is given with its conserved first and last residue. A D gene is named only where the DNA matches it firmly. Clone size is given for some rows only: seen once, a few or many times, or a class if the clone is expanded.

clone_size j_call d_call v_call cdr3_nt cdr3_aa
- TRBJ2-6 - TRBV2 TGTGCCAGCAGTCCGGGGACGGCGGGGAGCTACGTCCTGACTTTC CASSPGTAGSYVLTF
- TRBJ1-4 TRBD1 TRBV20-1 TGCAGTGCCCCCAGGCAGGGGGCGAATGAAAAACTGTTTTTT CSAPRQGANEKLFF
few TRBJ2-5 - TRBV6-5 TGTGCCAGCAGTTACTCGTCAGGGACCGCCGAGCAAGAGACCCAGTACTTC CASSYSSGTAEQETQYF
- TRBJ1-5 - TRBV7-9 TGTGCCAGCCAAGACCGGGATGATCAGCCCCAGCATTTT CASQDRDDQPQHF
- TRBJ1-2 - TRBV19 TGCGCCAGTGTCACAGGGCGGGTAATCTATGGCTACACCTTC CASVTGRVIYGYTF
- TRBJ1-5 - TRBV20-1 TGCAGTGTGGTAGAACAGTTTGATCAGCCCCAGCATTTT CSVVEQFDQPQHF
- TRBJ1-3 - TRBV6-5 TGTGCCAGCAGTGAAGCGACGGCAGCCTCTGGAAACACCATATATTTT CASSEATAASGNTIYF
many TRBJ1-6 TRBD1 TRBV12-3/TRBV12-4 TGTGCCAGCAGTGCGACGGGACAGGGGACGGATTCACCCCTCCACTTT CASSATGQGTDSPLHF
- TRBJ1-5 - TRBV12-3/TRBV12-4 TGTGCCAGCCGGGGGGACCAGTTTCAGCCCCAGCATTTT CASRGDQFQPQHF
- TRBJ2-4 - TRBV2 TGTGCCAGCAGTGAAGCCAGGGTGGAAAACATTCAGTACTTC CASSEARVENIQYF
many TRBJ2-5 TRBD2 TRBV7-6 TGTGCCAGCAGCTTCCCCCCCAAGACTAGCGGGAGGGCCGTCGAGACCCAGTACTTC CASSFPPKTSGRAVETQYF
few TRBJ1-2 - TRBV2 TGTGCCAGCAGCCAAAGGGACCTTGGCTATGGCTACACCTTC CASSQRDLGYGYTF
- TRBJ1-4 - TRBV29-1 TGCAGCGTGACAGGCCTCCGAGGAAAAAAACTTTTTTTT CSVTGLRGKKLFF
- TRBJ2-7 TRBD1 TRBV15 TGTGCTAGCGCCCGGGACAGGGGGTGGGATGAGCAGTACTTC CASARDRGWDEQYF